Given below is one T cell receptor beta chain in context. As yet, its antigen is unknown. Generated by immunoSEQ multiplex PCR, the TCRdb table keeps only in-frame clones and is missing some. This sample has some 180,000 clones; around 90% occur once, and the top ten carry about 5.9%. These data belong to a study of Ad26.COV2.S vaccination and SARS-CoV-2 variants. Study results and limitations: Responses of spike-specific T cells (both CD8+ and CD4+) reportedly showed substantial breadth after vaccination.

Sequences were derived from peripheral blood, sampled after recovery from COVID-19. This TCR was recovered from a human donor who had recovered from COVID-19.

CDR3 residues: CASSGFWAGSYNEQFF. CDR3 coding DNA: TGTGCCAGCAGTGGGTTTTGGGCAGGGTCCTACAATGAGCAGTTCTTC. This chain uses TRBV2 with TRBJ2-1; D is perhaps TRBD1 (5 bases). The CDR3 runs to 16 residues. With 4 bases removed from V and 1 base from J, the gap between germline ends came to 14 bases. Looked up from germline, CDR1 is SNHLY and CDR2 is FYNNEI.